These 10 T cell receptor beta chains were all obtained from the same sample, sequenced in a study of identical twins. A single record per CDR3 protein comes from TCRdb applying MiXCR to the 5' RACE reads. In the table there are 420,000 or so distinct CDR3 sequences, approximately 18% of which are singletons. Sequenced input: naive T cells sorted from blood. These receptors came from a man in his forties or fifties in good health.

The chain uses TRBV12-3 or TRBV12-4 and TRBJ2-2; D might be TRBD2 (6 bases). Trimming left V 6 bases short and J 6 bases short, with 14 bases between. The CDR3 is 14 residues long. CDR3 bases: TGTGCCAGCAGCCGGGGGAACTCACCCGGGGAGCTGTTTTTT. Translating gives CASSRGNSPGELFF.

The chain is built from TRBV3-1 and TRBJ2-2; 8 nucleotides line up with TRBD2. This CDR3 region has 17 residues. Per the germline V gene, CDR1 is LGHDT and CDR2 is YNNKEL (reference sequence). V shed 4 bases, J shed 6 bases, and the junction held 13 bases outside the gene matches. CDR3 protein: CASSPLPGLASAGELFF. The CDR3 bases are TGTGCCAGCAGCCCCCTGCCAGGACTAGCTAGTGCCGGGGAGCTGTTTTTT.

The CDR3 sequence is CATSDSTGGNEQFF. In DNA, the CDR3 is TGTGCCACCAGTGATTCCACAGGGGGCAATGAGCAGTTCTTC. The chain carries TRBV24-1 and TRBJ2-1; TRBD1 matches 8 bases. This CDR3 spans 14 amino acids. CDR1 is KGHDR and CDR2 is SFDVKD in the germline V gene. V was pared by 2 bases and J by 6 bases, with 2 bases of the junction left unmatched.

This chain uses TRBV12-3 or TRBV12-4 with TRBJ2-1; D not certain. V lost 1 base and J lost 6, with 7 bases in between. This CDR3 region has 13 residues. CDR3 amino acids: CASSLEVPNEQFF. In DNA form, the CDR3 reads TGTGCCAGCAGTTTAGAGGTCCCCAATGAGCAGTTCTTC.

This chain links TRBV30 with TRBJ2-1, with D possibly TRBD2 on 5 matching bases. Looked up from germline, CDR1 is GTSNPN and CDR2 is SVGIG (reference sequence). Deletions cut 3 bases from V and 3 bases from J, with 9 bases between. This CDR3 has 13 residues. CDR3 sequence (DNA): TGTGCCTGGAGCGAGGGCTACTACAATGAGCAGTTCTTC. It is translated as CAWSEGYYNEQFF.

This sequence joins TRBV30 and TRBJ1-4; 7 bases match TRBD1. Germline V CDR1 and CDR2: GTSNPN, SVGIG (reference sequence). V trimming: 0 bases; J trimming: 15 bases; junction bases outside the gene matches: 13. The CDR3 runs to 14 residues. This CDR3 reads CAWSVGQGGMKVFF. The CDR3 nucleotides read TGTGCCTGGAGTGTAGGGCAGGGGGGGATGAAGGTGTTTTTT.

This clonotype was counted a few times. This chain links TRBV20-1 with TRBJ2-1, with 7 bases fitting TRBD2. Germline V lookup: CDR1 DFQATT, CDR2 SNEGSKA (reference sequence). The V segment lost 7 bases and the J segment 3 bases; nucleotides outside the gene matches: 9. This CDR3 is 14 amino acids long. CDR3 loop: CSGTGAGVYNEQFF. The CDR3 coding sequence is TGCAGTGGGACGGGTGCGGGGGTCTACAATGAGCAGTTCTTC.

Many counts were recorded for this clonotype. The chain recombines TRBV7-2 with TRBJ2-7; D gene uncertain. The V and J ends lost 1 base and 3 bases respectively, with 10 bases between them. Germline V lookup: CDR1 SGHTA, CDR2 FQGNSA. This CDR3 contains 14 residues. The CDR3 loop reads CASSLEGLNYEQYF. In DNA form, the CDR3 reads TGTGCCAGCAGCTTAGAAGGGCTAAACTACGAGCAGTACTTC.

The chain uses TRBV20-1 and TRBJ2-3; the D is unclear. The V end was cut by 5 bases, the J end by 6 bases, with 9 bases between. The germline V gene encodes CDR1 DFQATT and CDR2 SNEGSKA (reference sequence). The CDR3 has 11 amino acids. The CDR3 nucleotides are TGCAGTGCTGGCGGTCGGGATACGCAGTATTTT. Translation gives CSAGGRDTQYF.

V usage is TRBV3-1 and J usage is TRBJ2-7; TRBD1 is a possible D gene (6 bases). The V and J ends lost 1 base and 0 bases respectively, with 10 bases between them. From germline, CDR1 is LGHDT and CDR2 YNNKEL (reference sequence). The CDR3 runs 15 residues. This chain's CDR3 is CASSQVWDNSYEQYF. The CDR3 DNA sequence: TGTGCCAGCAGCCAAGTCTGGGACAACTCCTACGAGCAGTACTTC.